The 29 T cell receptor beta chains below all came from one sample that was sequenced in a study of cytotoxic CD8 clonotypes in ibrutinib-treated CLL. Data came from immunoSEQ multiplex PCR; TCRdb stores just in-frame clones and leaves some out. The data contain about 120,000 clones, 50% to 65% of them singletons. Here the sequenced sample was PBMCs, taken after 24 months of ibrutinib treatment. Every receptor here comes from a human donor with chronic lymphocytic leukemia.

The rearrangement uses TRBV4-3 and TRBJ2-3; 9 positions match TRBD2. This CDR3 comprises 15 residues. Germline V CDR1 and CDR2: LGHNA, YSLEER. V trimming: 1 base; J trimming: 4 bases; junction bases outside the gene matches: 3. This chain's CDR3 is CASSQGGLASDTQYF. CDR3 nucleotide sequence: TGCGCCAGCAGCCAAGGGGGACTAGCATCAGATACGCAGTATTTT.

The chain has TRBV6-6 and TRBJ2-3, with a weak D call TRBD2 (5 bases). This CDR3 is built from 14 residues. Germline V CDR1 and CDR2: MNHNY, SVGAGI (reference sequence). V lost 6 bases and J lost 0, with 10 bases in between. CDR3 protein: CASRSGSSTDTQYF. CDR3 DNA: TGTGCCAGCAGATCGGGGTCTAGCACAGATACGCAGTATTTT.

The V and J genes are TRBV7-9 and TRBJ2-3, with D possibly TRBD2 on 5 matching bases. The CDR3 contains 15 residues. The germline CDR1 and CDR2 sequences are SEHNR and FQNEAQ (reference sequence). The ends were cut back, 6 bases at V and 0 bases at J, with 13 bases in the middle. Written as DNA, the CDR3 is TGTGCCAGCAGACCCTCCGAGGGAAGCACAGATACGCAGTATTTT. This sequence encodes CASRPSEGSTDTQYF. Full variable domain (remainder filled in from reference TRBV7-9 and TRBJ2-3): DTGVSQNPRHKITKRGQNVTFRCDPISEHNRLYWYRQTLGQGPEFLTYFQNEAQLEKSRLLSDRFSAERPKGSFSTLEIQRTEQGDSAMYLCASRPSEGSTDTQYFGPGTRLTVL.

The chain joins TRBV4-1 to TRBJ2-5; 13 positions agree with TRBD2. This CDR3 region has 16 residues. The V gene end was trimmed by 4 bases and the J gene end by 1 base; junction bases not matched to a gene: 3. Germline CDR1 MGHRA, CDR2 YSYEKL. CDR3 residues: CASSRRTSGGQETQYF. The CDR3 DNA reads TGCGCCAGCAGCCGTAGGACTAGCGGGGGCCAAGAGACCCAGTACTTC.

The J gene is TRBJ2-4, the V gene TRBV5-6, with TRBD2 matching 8 bases. With 4 bases clipped from V and 0 bases from J, the junction kept 3 bases outside the gene matches. Germline CDR1 SGHDT, CDR2 YYEEEE. The CDR3 length is 15 residues. The CDR3 is CASSPTSGAKNIQYF. CDR3 coding DNA: TGTGCCAGCAGCCCTACTAGCGGAGCCAAAAACATTCAGTACTTC.

The J gene is TRBJ2-7, the V gene TRBV28; 8 bases are a match to TRBD2. With V trimmed by 6 bases and J by 2 bases, 6 bases remained unmatched. Germline V gives CDR1 MDHEN, CDR2 SYDVKM. This CDR3 spans 14 amino acids. The DNA of the CDR3 is TGTGCCAGCAGCCACCCTAGCGGGCCCTACGAGCAGTACTTC. This codes for CASSHPSGPYEQYF. Complete variable domain (other parts from reference TRBV28 and TRBJ2-7): DVKVTQSSRYLVKRTGEKVFLECVQDMDHENMFWYRQDPGLGLRLIYFSYDVKMKEKGDIPEGYSVSREKKERFSLILESASTNQTSMYLCASSHPSGPYEQYFGPGTRLTVT.

The chain uses TRBV4-1 and TRBJ1-1; D remains ambiguous. CDR1 is MGHRA and CDR2 is YSYEKL in the germline V gene. V was pared by 0 bases and J by 1 base, with 6 bases between. The CDR3 spans 14 residues. The CDR3 loop is CASSQDYGNTEAFF. CDR3 in DNA: TGCGCCAGCAGCCAAGATTACGGGAACACTGAAGCTTTCTTT.

The sample holds one count of this clone. The V and J genes are TRBV30 and TRBJ1-1, with TRBD1 as a possible D gene (5 bases). Germline V gene lookup returns CDR1 GTSNPN and CDR2 SVGIG (reference sequence). Between the trimmed V and J ends, which lost 8 bases and 0 bases, there was a span of 13 bases. The CDR3 sequence is 13 residues long. The CDR3 DNA follows: TGTGCCGGGGACCAACAGGTGAACACTGAAGCTTTCTTT. Amino acid sequence: CAGDQQVNTEAFF.

This clone was seen a single time. The chain joins TRBV10-3 to TRBJ1-3; 9 positions agree with TRBD1. V dropped 8 bases and J dropped 2; count of bases not matched to a gene: 13. Germline CDR1 is ENHRY and CDR2 is SYGVKD. CDR3 length: 17 residues. CDR3 sequence reads: CAIEAGTGYWAGNTIYF. The CDR3 nucleotides read TGTGCCATCGAGGCGGGGACAGGGTATTGGGCTGGAAACACCATATATTTT.

This chain links TRBV7-9 with TRBJ2-4; D uncertain. CDR3 length equals 15 residues. V was shortened by 4 bases and J by 0 bases, with 10 bases between the two germline ends. Germline V gives CDR1 SEHNR, CDR2 FQNEAQ (reference sequence). CDR3 DNA: TGTGCCAGCAGCTCTCAGATCCTAGCCAAAAACATTCAGTACTTC. Protein sequence: CASSSQILAKNIQYF.

In its sample, this clone was seen a few times. The chain combines TRBV6-1 with TRBJ2-7; D is possibly TRBD2 (6 bases). CDR1 MNHNS and CDR2 SASEGT come from the germline V gene. Trimming removed 10 bases from V and 3 bases from J, with 13 bases in between. The CDR3 consists of 12 residues. Here the CDR3 DNA reads TGTGCCACCGCCGCCGGGGGCTACGAGCAGTACTTC. It codes for CATAAGGYEQYF.

The V gene is TRBV5-4, the J gene TRBJ2-7; 8 bases are a match to TRBD1. The germline gives CDR1 SGHNT, CDR2 YYREEE (reference sequence). With V trimmed by 3 bases and J by 5 bases, 10 bases remained unmatched. The CDR3 is made up of 15 amino acids. As DNA, the CDR3 is TGTGCCAGCAGCTCCTTGGGTCAGGGGGCTGACGAGCAGTACTTC. This encodes CASSSLGQGADEQYF. The complete variable domain, with remaining parts taken from reference TRBV5-4 and TRBJ2-7, reads ETGVTQSPTHLIKTRGQQVTLRCSSQSGHNTVSWYQQALGQGPQFIFQYYREEENGRGNFPPRFSGLQFPNYSSELNVNALELDDSALYLCASSSLGQGADEQYFGPGTRLTVT.

CDR3 DNA: TGTGCCAGCAGCCAGACGACAGGGGGCCTCTCCTACGAGCAGTACTTC. Its protein is CASSQTTGGLSYEQYF. The chain is built from TRBV27 and TRBJ2-7; 10 bases are shared with TRBD1. The germline V gene has CDR1 MNHEY and CDR2 SMNVEV (reference sequence). The CDR3 totals 16 residues. Trimming cost V 6 bases and J 0 bases; bases outside gene matches: 8.

The chain combines TRBV11-3 with TRBJ1-1; TRBD1 matches 7 bases. V was clipped by 5 bases and J by 5 bases; unmatched bases: 8. This CDR3 has 14 residues. Germline values: CDR1 SGHNT, CDR2 YENEEA. Here the CDR3 DNA reads TGTGCCAGCAGCCCTAGAGACAGGGAGACTGAAGCTTTCTTT. Protein sequence: CASSPRDRETEAFF.

This chain links TRBV6-5 with TRBJ1-6; 8 bases agree with TRBD1. V was clipped by 6 bases and J by 10 bases; unmatched bases: 8. The CDR3 is 14 residues long. Germline V gives CDR1 MNHEY, CDR2 SVGAGI. The CDR3 region has the DNA TGTGCCAGCAGACCGGGACAGGAGCACTCACCCCTCCACTTT. Translation: CASRPGQEHSPLHF.

The genes are TRBV11-2 and TRBJ2-2; 9 bases agree with TRBD1. Germline CDR1 SGHAT, CDR2 FQNNGV. V shed 1 base and J 2 bases; nucleotides not matched to a gene: 2. CDR3 length: 16 residues. For the CDR3, the DNA is TGTGCCAGCAGCTTAGTGGGACAGGGCAACACCGGGGAGCTGTTTTTT. The encoded protein is CASSLVGQGNTGELFF.

The chain is built from TRBV19 and TRBJ2-1; TRBD2 matches 11 bases. The CDR3 has 20 residues. The germline V gene has CDR1 LNHDA and CDR2 SQIVND (reference sequence). Losses at the gene ends were 3 bases for V and 4 bases for J; bases not matched to a gene: 17. CDR3 in amino acids: CASSIFGGLAGGKRYNEQFF. CDR3 DNA sequence: TGTGCCAGTAGTATCTTTGGAGGGCTAGCGGGGGGAAAAAGGTACAATGAGCAGTTCTTC.

The chain employs TRBV11-2 and TRBJ1-5, with 8 bases that match TRBD1. The CDR3 runs to 14 residues. With V trimmed by 2 bases and J by 9 bases, 6 bases remained unmatched. Germline lookup yields CDR1 SGHAT and CDR2 FQNNGV. Written as DNA, the CDR3 is TGTGCCAGCAGCTTAAAGGGGGGGACAGGGCCCCAGCATTTT. Its protein product is CASSLKGGTGPQHF.

This clone was detected a few times. The chain joins TRBV5-1 to TRBJ2-4; weak D call: TRBD2 (7 bases). The CDR3 sequence is 15 residues long. Germline V gene lookup returns CDR1 SGHRS and CDR2 YFSETQ. Trimming removed 0 bases at V and 7 bases at J, with 14 bases between. The CDR3 DNA follows: TGCGCCAGCAGCTTGGAGGGCAGGGGAGGGAACATTCAGTACTTC. It is translated as CASSLEGRGGNIQYF.

The chain is built from TRBV6-5 and TRBJ2-6; D is ambiguous. The V gene's germline CDR1 is MNHEY and CDR2 SVGAGI. CDR3 length equals 15 residues. Between the trimmed V and J ends, which lost 2 bases and 3 bases, there was a span of 8 bases. This chain's CDR3 is CASSYEWSGANVLTF. DNA for the CDR3: TGTGCCAGCAGTTACGAATGGAGTGGGGCCAACGTCCTGACTTTC.

The chain couples TRBV5-1 to TRBJ2-5, with D hard to call. V lost 2 bases and J lost 5, with 7 bases in between. From germline, CDR1 is SGHRS and CDR2 YFSETQ. The CDR3 runs 12 residues. In DNA, the CDR3 is TGCGCCAGCAGCTTATCAGAGGAGACCCAGTACTTC. This translates into CASSLSEETQYF.

J is TRBJ1-1 and V is TRBV27; 8 positions match TRBD1. CDR1 and CDR2 (germline): MNHEY, SMNVEV (reference sequence). V lost 4 bases to trimming and J lost 2 bases; unmatched junction nucleotides: 9. This CDR3 has 16 residues. CDR3 region: CASSSLYRGSNTEAFF. The CDR3 DNA is TGTGCCAGCAGTTCCCTTTACAGGGGGAGCAACACTGAAGCTTTCTTT.

The gene calls are TRBV23-1 and TRBJ1-5, with TRBD1 matching 8 bases. TRBV23-1 falls under the ORF class, with uncertain function. The CDR3 loop spans 18 amino acids. V gave up 0 bases and J gave up 6 bases; unmatched junction bases: 13. CDR3: CASSQSSIAAGGFQPQHF. CDR3 bases: TGCGCCAGCAGTCAATCTTCAATAGCGGCAGGGGGCTTTCAGCCCCAGCATTTT.

In this sample, this clone turned up a few times. The chain links TRBV7-2 to TRBJ2-7, with 11 positions matching TRBD2. Germline V gene sequence: CDR1 SGHTA, CDR2 FQGNSA. J gave up 2 bases and V 4 bases, and 4 bases lay outside the gene matches. This CDR3 has 15 amino acids. CDR3 sequence: CASSSIAGGTYEQYF. The DNA for the CDR3 is TGTGCCAGCAGCTCAATAGCGGGGGGGACCTACGAGCAGTACTTC.

The chain combines TRBV18 with TRBJ1-5; D remains ambiguous. Trimming cost V 3 bases and J 1 base, with 10 bases left between them. Germline CDR1 and CDR2: KGHSH and LQKENI. This CDR3 region has 15 residues. The DNA for the CDR3 is TGTGCCAGCTCACCCACCAGCGGCAGCAATCAGCCCCAGCATTTT. Its translation: CASSPTSGSNQPQHF.

This chain links TRBV27 with TRBJ2-5; the D gene is possibly TRBD2 (6 bases). Germline values: CDR1 MNHEY, CDR2 SMNVEV (reference sequence). The CDR3 has 13 amino acids. The V end lost 7 bases, the J end lost 7 bases, and 16 bases lay between the germline ends. CDR3 in amino acids: CASMAGPDGTQYF. The CDR3 region has the DNA TGTGCCAGCATGGCGGGGCCGGACGGGACCCAGTACTTC.

J is TRBJ1-3 and V is TRBV7-3; D perhaps matches TRBD1 (5 bases). The ends were cut back, 5 bases at V and 4 bases at J, with 9 bases in the middle. The CDR3 loop spans 13 amino acids. Per germline, CDR1 SGHTA and CDR2 FQGTGA. The chain's CDR3 is CASSDDRGNTIYF. As DNA, the CDR3 is TGTGCCAGCAGCGACGACAGAGGAAACACCATATATTTT.

This chain connects TRBV29-1 to TRBJ2-5; 8 positions match TRBD1. From germline, CDR1 is SQVTM and CDR2 ANQGSEA. The CDR3 has 13 residues. Trimming at V came to 7 bases and at J to 1 base, leaving 5 bases not matched to a gene. CDR3 nucleotides: TGCAGCGATTCGCAGGGGGCCCAAGAGACCCAGTACTTC. Translation gives CSDSQGAQETQYF.

V is TRBV29-1 and J is TRBJ1-4; D not resolved. The CDR3 extends over 13 amino acids. Germline CDR1 reads SQVTM; CDR2 reads ANQGSEA. V was trimmed by 5 bases and J by 0 bases, leaving 7 bases between them. The CDR3 nucleotides read TGCAGCGTTTGGACTCCAACTAATGAAAAACTGTTTTTT. Encoded protein: CSVWTPTNEKLFF. Variable domain in full (rest from reference TRBV29-1 and TRBJ1-4): SAVISQKPSRDICQRGTSLTIQCQVDSQVTMMFWYRQQPGQSLTLIATANQGSEATYESGFVIDKFPISRPNLTFSTLTVSNMSPEDSSIYLCSVWTPTNEKLFFGSGTQLSVL.